This record looks at one TCR beta chain sequence and its context. There are 17 residues in the CDR3. The germline gives CDR1 SGHAT, CDR2 FQNNGV. V was pared by 1 base and J by 4 bases, with 16 bases between. The data derive from a study of blood T cell repertoires in COVID-19. Study details: Sites across the United States, Italy and Spain contributed samples from acute and convalescent COVID-19. The analysed material was cDNA or gDNA that came from T cells, B-cell-depleted T cells, or PBMCs.

Original processing methods: Amplification of reference gene primers was used by the study to estimate nucleated cell counts. Only in-frame clones appear in the TCRdb table, and some are missing; sequencing was by immunoSEQ multiplex PCR. For V, J and clone size, that table is used; D and trimming come from the DNA. The sample records 40,000 or so clones, 75% to 90% being singletons. The sample taken for sequencing was peripheral blood. The genes are TRBV11-2 and TRBJ2-2; a weak D match, TRBD2 (7 bases). The sequence came from a man in his sixties with acute or convalescent COVID-19. The CDR3 loop reads CASSLGGGARSTGELFF. For the CDR3, the DNA is TGTGCCAGCAGCTTAGGTGGGGGGGCGCGGAGCACCGGGGAGCTGTTTTTT.